The rows below give T cell receptor beta chains drawn from one sample of a study of T cell responses to AZD1222 COVID-19 vaccine. Sequenced by immunoSEQ multiplex PCR; TCRdb stores in-frame clones only, minus some. The sample holds roughly 120,000 clones, 70% to 90% seen once. Material: peripheral blood, obtained on day 0 of AZD1222 vaccination. The origin of the receptors is an adult in good health. Each CDR3 is given without its conserved first and last residue. The D gene is left open where the match is weak. For some rows the clone size is stated as once, few or many, or as a class when expanded; others skip it.

v_gene,d_gene,abundance,j_gene,CDR3aa
TRBV3-1/TRBV3-2,.,.,TRBJ1-1,ASSLIPGAEAF
TRBV19,.,.,TRBJ2-1,ASTLTGSVGNEQF
TRBV6-6,TRBD1,.,TRBJ2-7,AIFDRGGGEQY
TRBV28,.,.,TRBJ2-5,ASSLQTAYQETQY
TRBV19,TRBD1,.,TRBJ2-7,ASRQTGGRSYEQY
TRBV7-9,.,few,TRBJ1-1,ASSSKGPTEAF
TRBV5-1,TRBD1,.,TRBJ1-1,ASSFDRAGTEAF
TRBV2,.,medium-sized,TRBJ1-1,ASKQQGNTEAF
TRBV29-1,.,.,TRBJ1-1,SVEAGLLNTEAF
TRBV21-1,.,once,TRBJ2-1,ASSKEGSGRPCSYNEQF
TRBV6-5,TRBD2,few,TRBJ2-3,ASSYKAGEITDTQY
TRBV11-2,.,.,TRBJ2-6,ASSLFLSGANVLT
TRBV3-1/TRBV3-2,.,.,TRBJ1-5,ASSQASSVYSNQPQH
TRBV3-1/TRBV3-2,.,once,TRBJ2-7,ASSQEATVTYEQY
TRBV28,.,.,TRBJ2-7,ASSLTGPSYEQY
TRBV11-2,TRBD2,.,TRBJ2-3,ASSLEGGRGDTQY
TRBV5-1,.,.,TRBJ2-1,ASSFDSSYNEQF
TRBV30,TRBD2,.,TRBJ2-7,AWSSGTTYEQY
TRBV25-1,TRBD1,once,TRBJ1-6,ASRGQGNSPLH
TRBV19,.,.,TRBJ1-2,ASTRGANYGYT
TRBV5-1,.,.,TRBJ2-1,ASSLDVSSSYNEQF
TRBV7-9,.,.,TRBJ1-1,ASSGGALNTEAF
TRBV6-5,.,.,TRBJ1-2,ASKSLTSPKDGYT
TRBV7-6,TRBD2,.,TRBJ2-5,ASRLGTSGVMLETQY
TRBV5-4,TRBD1,once,TRBJ1-1,ASSRTRDREAEAF
TRBV20-1,TRBD1,.,TRBJ1-2,SASWGQGASGYT
TRBV6-1,.,.,TRBJ1-1,ASSERLNTEAF
TRBV19,.,few,TRBJ1-6,ASSIDRGTNSPLH
TRBV19,.,.,TRBJ2-1,ASSIPGRGNEQF
TRBV6-5,.,.,TRBJ1-1,ASSPTGAF
TRBV7-9,TRBD2,.,TRBJ2-3,ASSPRLAGERADTQY
TRBV19,.,few,TRBJ2-5,ASSIVGGGETQY
TRBV5-8,.,.,TRBJ1-2,ASSSGLPSNYGYT
TRBV28,.,.,TRBJ2-7,ASSLVGGPYEQY
TRBV19,TRBD2,.,TRBJ2-2,ASSSGTTNTGELF
TRBV2,.,.,TRBJ2-5,ASSPGTRQETQY
TRBV28,.,.,TRBJ2-7,ASSLIGGSASTFYEQY
TRBV9,TRBD1,.,TRBJ1-4,ASSAGQTTTNEKLF
TRBV19,TRBD1,.,TRBJ1-1,ASSDRGGANTEAF
TRBV27,TRBD2,.,TRBJ2-7,ASSPHPSGRMNEQY
TRBV24-1,TRBD2,few,TRBJ2-1,ATRGASGRYNEQF
TRBV7-2,TRBD2,.,TRBJ2-1,ASSLGGTSGIVGEQF
TRBV5-1,.,.,TRBJ1-6,ASSLTVDRNNSPLH
TRBV5-1,.,.,TRBJ1-2,ASIEVPGTNYGYT
TRBV28,.,.,TRBJ1-4,ASSRGGGGFEKLF
TRBV19,.,.,TRBJ2-7,ASSTYRDGEQY
TRBV28,.,.,TRBJ1-1,ASSRPGNTEAF
TRBV3-1/TRBV3-2,.,.,TRBJ2-7,ASSQDIAEPYEQY
TRBV19,TRBD1,.,TRBJ1-5,ASSQDRDGYQPQH
TRBV7-9,TRBD2,.,TRBJ2-5,ASSTSGLVGQETQY
TRBV7-9,.,.,TRBJ1-5,ASSLAGGPGQPQH
TRBV5-6,.,.,TRBJ2-1,ASGRNEQF
TRBV4-2,.,.,TRBJ1-4,ASSQAGQTTNEKLF
TRBV7-2,TRBD2,.,TRBJ2-5,ASSSGLGGNIQETQY
TRBV28,.,.,TRBJ1-3,ASSGEASSGNTIY
TRBV9,.,.,TRBJ2-3,ASSPFGGLERGTQY
TRBV7-9,TRBD2,.,TRBJ2-1,ASSPQGAGGYNEQF
TRBV5-1,TRBD1,few,TRBJ1-2,ASRTTGEGYGYT
TRBV5-4,.,.,TRBJ2-1,ASSLGSTSAPEQF